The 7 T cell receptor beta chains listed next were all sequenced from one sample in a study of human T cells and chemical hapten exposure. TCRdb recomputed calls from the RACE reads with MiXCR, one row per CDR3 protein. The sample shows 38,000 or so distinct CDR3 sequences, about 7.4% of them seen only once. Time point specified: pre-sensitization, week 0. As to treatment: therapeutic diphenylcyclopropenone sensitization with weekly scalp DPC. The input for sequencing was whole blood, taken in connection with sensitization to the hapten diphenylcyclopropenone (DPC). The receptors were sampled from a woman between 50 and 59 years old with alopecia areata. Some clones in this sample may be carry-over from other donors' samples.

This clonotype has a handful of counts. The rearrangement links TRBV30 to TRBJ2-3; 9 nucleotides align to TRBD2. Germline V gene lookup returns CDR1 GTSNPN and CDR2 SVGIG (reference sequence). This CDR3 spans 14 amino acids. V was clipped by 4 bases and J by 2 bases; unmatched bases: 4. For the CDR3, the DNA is TGTGCCTGGATTGGCGGGAGGGTCACAGATACGCAGTATTTT. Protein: CAWIGGRVTDTQYF.

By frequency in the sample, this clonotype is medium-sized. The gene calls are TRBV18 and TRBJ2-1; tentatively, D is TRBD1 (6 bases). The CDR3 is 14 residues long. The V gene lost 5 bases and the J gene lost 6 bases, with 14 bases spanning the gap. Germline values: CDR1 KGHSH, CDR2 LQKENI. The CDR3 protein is CASSTGSHGNEQFF. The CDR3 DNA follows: TGTGCCAGCTCAACAGGGTCCCACGGCAATGAGCAGTTCTTC.

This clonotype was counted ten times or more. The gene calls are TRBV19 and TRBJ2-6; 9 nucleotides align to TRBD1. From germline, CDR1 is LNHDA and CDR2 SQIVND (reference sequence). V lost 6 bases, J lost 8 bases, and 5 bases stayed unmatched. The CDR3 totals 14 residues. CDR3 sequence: CASSSGQGTNVLTF. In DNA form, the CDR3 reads TGTGCCAGTAGCTCCGGACAGGGGACCAACGTCCTGACTTTC.

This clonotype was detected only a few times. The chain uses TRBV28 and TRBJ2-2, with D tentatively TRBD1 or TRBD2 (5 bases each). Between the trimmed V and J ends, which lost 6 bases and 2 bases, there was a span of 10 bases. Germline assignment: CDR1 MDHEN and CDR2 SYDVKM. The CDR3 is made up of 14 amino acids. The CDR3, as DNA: TGTGCCAGCAGGGGGGACGGCAACACCGGGGAGCTGTTTTTT. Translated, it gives CASRGDGNTGELFF. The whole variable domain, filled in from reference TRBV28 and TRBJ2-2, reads DVKVTQSSRYLVKRTGEKVFLECVQDMDHENMFWYRQDPGLGLRLIYFSYDVKMKEKGDIPEGYSVSREKKERFSLILESASTNQTSMYLCASRGDGNTGELFFGEGSRLTVL.

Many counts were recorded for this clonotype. CDR3 amino acids: CASSLTPSGVYNEQFF. The CDR3 nucleotides are TGTGCCAGCAGCTTAACCCCTAGCGGAGTATACAATGAGCAGTTCTTC. The rearrangement uses TRBV7-3 and TRBJ2-1; 7 nucleotides agree with TRBD2. The germline V gene encodes CDR1 SGHTA and CDR2 FQGTGA. This CDR3 comprises 16 residues. The V and J ends lost 0 bases and 4 bases, in that order; junction bases with no gene match: 6.

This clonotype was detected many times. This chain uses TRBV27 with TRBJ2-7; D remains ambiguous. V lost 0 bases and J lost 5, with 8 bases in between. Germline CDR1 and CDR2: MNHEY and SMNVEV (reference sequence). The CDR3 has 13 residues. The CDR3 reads CASSLSLIHEQYF. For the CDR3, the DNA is TGTGCCAGCAGTTTATCCCTAATCCACGAGCAGTACTTC.

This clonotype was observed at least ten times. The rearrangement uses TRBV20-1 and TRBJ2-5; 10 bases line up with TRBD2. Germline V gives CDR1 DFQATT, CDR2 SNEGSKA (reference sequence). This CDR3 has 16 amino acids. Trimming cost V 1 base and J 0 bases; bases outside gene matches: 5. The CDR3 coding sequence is TGCAGTGCTAGAGGGACTAGCGGCCAAGACCAAGAGACCCAGTACTTC. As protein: CSARGTSGQDQETQYF.